This section outlines one TCR beta chain sequence together with its context. Its antigen is undetermined. The entry originates in a study of T-cell reconstitution after alpha-beta-depleted transplantation in children. Overall study results and limits: Diversity and T-cell counts at one year after transplant derived mostly from new T cells.

Unique molecular identifiers were used in preparing the TCRbeta library. A single record per CDR3 protein comes from TCRdb applying MiXCR to the PCR reads. The top ten hold around an eighth of the sample, which has 540,000 or so distinct CDR3 sequences, under 30% seen once. CDR3 length equals 14 residues. The V gene end was trimmed by 6 bases and the J gene end by 7 bases; junction bases not matched to a gene: 9. Source: PBMCs, mostly from graft donor cells, taken 360 days after TCRalphabeta/CD19-depleted stem cell transplant. The source of this sequence is a boy in the first two years of life who had a stem cell transplant for acute myeloid leukemia, so the T cells may come from the graft donor. The genes are TRBV12-3 or TRBV12-4 and TRBJ2-4; 7 nucleotides match TRBD1. In DNA form, the CDR3 reads TGTGCCAGCAGCCAAGCGACAGGGACGAACATTCAGTACTTC. Translated, it gives CASSQATGTNIQYF.